The rows below give T cell receptor beta chains drawn from one sample of a study of T-cell reconstitution after alpha-beta-depleted transplantation in children. Using its own MiXCR run on the PCR reads, TCRdb lists one record per CDR3 protein. The sample has roughly 89,000 distinct CDR3 sequences, approximately 12% seen once. This specimen was PBMCs from the stem cell graft donor, taken from the stem cell graft. The receptors stem from a human donor who donated a stem cell graft to a child with inherited bone marrow failure. Both conserved end residues are part of each CDR3. The D gene is left open where the match is weak. The size of a clone is reported for some rows only, either as once, few or many, or as a class for expanded clones.

d_gene: NA
j_gene: TRBJ1-6
abundance: NA
v_gene: TRBV9
CDR3nt: TGTGCCAGCAGCGTATCGAGCTCCTATAATTCACCCCTCCACTTT
CDR3aa: CASSVSSSYNSPLHF

d_gene: TRBD2
j_gene: TRBJ2-1
abundance: many
v_gene: TRBV5-1
CDR3nt: TGCGCCAGCGGCGGCGGACTAGCGGGAGCACCCGGGGTCAATGAGCAGTTCTTC
CDR3aa: CASGGGLAGAPGVNEQFF

d_gene: NA
j_gene: TRBJ1-2
abundance: many
v_gene: TRBV7-2
CDR3nt: TGTGCCAGCAGCTTAGGAACGATGGCACACTATGGCTACACCTTC
CDR3aa: CASSLGTMAHYGYTF

d_gene: TRBD1
j_gene: TRBJ2-7
abundance: NA
v_gene: TRBV2
CDR3nt: TGTTCCAGCAGAGCAACAGGGGACAGCTCCTACGAGCAGTACTTC
CDR3aa: CSSRATGDSSYEQYF

d_gene: NA
j_gene: TRBJ2-1
abundance: few
v_gene: TRBV6-2/TRBV6-3
CDR3nt: TGTGCCAGCAGTTACTCTATTCTAGGTGAGCAGTTCTTC
CDR3aa: CASSYSILGEQFF

d_gene: NA
j_gene: TRBJ2-5
abundance: many
v_gene: TRBV4-3
CDR3nt: TGCGCCAGCAGCCAAGAGCCGGCCGGGGGCGAGCAGACCCAGTACTTC
CDR3aa: CASSQEPAGGEQTQYF

d_gene: NA
j_gene: TRBJ2-5
abundance: many
v_gene: TRBV5-1
CDR3nt: TGCGCCAGCAGCTTGGACGTCTCGGCTTTCCAAGAGACCCAGTACTTC
CDR3aa: CASSLDVSAFQETQYF

d_gene: NA
j_gene: TRBJ2-7
abundance: many
v_gene: TRBV5-1
CDR3nt: TGCGCCAGCAGCTTCACAGGCGAGCAGTACTTC
CDR3aa: CASSFTGEQYF

d_gene: TRBD1
j_gene: TRBJ2-7
abundance: many
v_gene: TRBV5-6
CDR3nt: TGTGCCAGCAGCTGGGGACAGGGCTACGAGCAGTACTTC
CDR3aa: CASSWGQGYEQYF

d_gene: NA
j_gene: TRBJ2-2
abundance: NA
v_gene: TRBV5-4
CDR3nt: TGTGCCAGCAGCTTGGTGGACGCCACCGGGGAGCTGTTTTTT
CDR3aa: CASSLVDATGELFF

d_gene: NA
j_gene: TRBJ2-4
abundance: many
v_gene: TRBV7-2
CDR3nt: TGTGCCAGCAGCTCATCGGTTAGCGGATCCAAAAACATTCAGTACTTC
CDR3aa: CASSSSVSGSKNIQYF

d_gene: TRBD2
j_gene: TRBJ2-1
abundance: NA
v_gene: TRBV14
CDR3nt: TGTGCCAGCAGCCCAGGGTACAACAAAGGGACTAGCGGGAGAAAGCAGTTCTTC
CDR3aa: CASSPGYNKGTSGRKQFF

d_gene: TRBD2
j_gene: TRBJ2-7
abundance: many
v_gene: TRBV20-1
CDR3nt: TGCAGTGCTAGTAATAGCGGGGGTTACGAGCAGTACTTC
CDR3aa: CSASNSGGYEQYF

d_gene: NA
j_gene: TRBJ2-7
abundance: NA
v_gene: TRBV27
CDR3nt: TGTGCCAGCAGTTTCTATGGTCCAAACCTATACGAGCAGTACTTC
CDR3aa: CASSFYGPNLYEQYF

d_gene: NA
j_gene: TRBJ2-7
abundance: NA
v_gene: TRBV5-5
CDR3nt: TGTGCCAGCAGCTTTACCAGGGCCGAGCAGTACTTC
CDR3aa: CASSFTRAEQYF

d_gene: NA
j_gene: TRBJ2-7
abundance: many
v_gene: TRBV7-9
CDR3nt: TGTGCCAGCAGCTTAGCTGTGGAGCAGTACTTC
CDR3aa: CASSLAVEQYF

d_gene: NA
j_gene: TRBJ1-6
abundance: NA
v_gene: TRBV6-4
CDR3nt: TGTGCCAGCAGTGCACCGCGGGGACCCCTCCACTTT
CDR3aa: CASSAPRGPLHF

d_gene: TRBD1
j_gene: TRBJ1-4
abundance: many
v_gene: TRBV12-3/TRBV12-4
CDR3nt: TGTGCCAGCAGCCCCCTGACAGGGGGCGGAAAACTGTTTTTT
CDR3aa: CASSPLTGGGKLFF

d_gene: NA
j_gene: TRBJ1-5
abundance: NA
v_gene: TRBV18
CDR3nt: TGTGCCAGCTCACCGGGGGGAGGAGGCCAGCCCCAGCATTTT
CDR3aa: CASSPGGGGQPQHF

d_gene: NA
j_gene: TRBJ1-2
abundance: few
v_gene: TRBV9
CDR3nt: TGTGCCAGCAGCGTTGCGGGGACTGGGGGCTACACCTTC
CDR3aa: CASSVAGTGGYTF

d_gene: NA
j_gene: TRBJ1-5
abundance: many
v_gene: TRBV5-1
CDR3nt: TGCGCCAGCAGCTTGGGTGGGGACGGCGATCAGCCCCAGCATTTT
CDR3aa: CASSLGGDGDQPQHF

d_gene: TRBD1
j_gene: TRBJ2-3
abundance: many
v_gene: TRBV6-1
CDR3nt: TGTGCCAGCAGCAAGATACCGGGACAGGGCACAGATACGCAGTATTTT
CDR3aa: CASSKIPGQGTDTQYF

d_gene: NA
j_gene: TRBJ2-3
abundance: many
v_gene: TRBV18
CDR3nt: TGTGCCAGCTCCCCGGGGATCGAGACAGATACGCAGTATTTT
CDR3aa: CASSPGIETDTQYF

d_gene: TRBD2
j_gene: TRBJ2-1
abundance: few
v_gene: TRBV19
CDR3nt: TGTGCCAGTAGTATACTAGCGGGAGGTTTTGTCGAGCAGTTCTTC
CDR3aa: CASSILAGGFVEQFF

d_gene: NA
j_gene: TRBJ1-5
abundance: many
v_gene: TRBV19
CDR3nt: TGTGCCAGTAGTATTGGGGCGGGGGGCGCGGGCAATCAGCCCCAGCATTTT
CDR3aa: CASSIGAGGAGNQPQHF

d_gene: NA
j_gene: TRBJ1-2
abundance: NA
v_gene: TRBV9
CDR3nt: TGTGCCAGCAGCCCCGGACGGGAGCTTTATGGCTACACCTTC
CDR3aa: CASSPGRELYGYTF

d_gene: TRBD2
j_gene: TRBJ2-1
abundance: many
v_gene: TRBV20-1
CDR3nt: TGCAGTGCTAGGCCCCCCAGCGGGGGCCTCTTCAGGTCCTACAATGAGCAGTTCTTC
CDR3aa: CSARPPSGGLFRSYNEQFF

d_gene: TRBD2
j_gene: TRBJ2-3
abundance: NA
v_gene: TRBV5-4
CDR3nt: TGTGCCAGCAGTGATCCGGGACTAGCGGGGGGCTCAGATACGCAGTATTTT
CDR3aa: CASSDPGLAGGSDTQYF

d_gene: NA
j_gene: TRBJ2-3
abundance: many
v_gene: TRBV2
CDR3nt: TGTGCCAGCAGTGTCGCTTTCACAGATACGCAGTATTTT
CDR3aa: CASSVAFTDTQYF

d_gene: NA
j_gene: TRBJ2-7
abundance: many
v_gene: TRBV5-6
CDR3nt: TGTGCCAGCAGCTTTTGGGGTCCCTACGAGCAGTACTTC
CDR3aa: CASSFWGPYEQYF

d_gene: TRBD1
j_gene: TRBJ2-2
abundance: NA
v_gene: TRBV23-1
CDR3nt: TGCGCCAGCGCCTTGGGACCGGGACAGCCCACCGGGGAGCTGTTTTTT
CDR3aa: CASALGPGQPTGELFF

d_gene: TRBD2
j_gene: TRBJ2-1
abundance: many
v_gene: TRBV10-3
CDR3nt: TGTGCCATCCGGGGGGGCCCTTACAATGAGCAGTTCTTC
CDR3aa: CAIRGGPYNEQFF

d_gene: NA
j_gene: TRBJ1-1
abundance: many
v_gene: TRBV29-1
CDR3nt: TGCAGCGTTGAAGGAACGAACACTGAAGCTTTCTTT
CDR3aa: CSVEGTNTEAFF

d_gene: NA
j_gene: TRBJ1-2
abundance: many
v_gene: TRBV7-9
CDR3nt: TGTGCCAGCAGCTCCACTCTGGGCTATGGCTACACCTTC
CDR3aa: CASSSTLGYGYTF

d_gene: NA
j_gene: TRBJ1-1
abundance: NA
v_gene: TRBV11-2
CDR3nt: TGTGCCAGCAGCTTAGGGTTAACTCCCGAGAACACTGAAGCTTTCTTT
CDR3aa: CASSLGLTPENTEAFF

d_gene: NA
j_gene: TRBJ1-4
abundance: many
v_gene: TRBV27
CDR3nt: TGTGCCAGCAGTTTACGGGGGCCGTATGAAAAACTGTTTTTT
CDR3aa: CASSLRGPYEKLFF

d_gene: NA
j_gene: TRBJ2-2
abundance: many
v_gene: TRBV7-9
CDR3nt: TGTGCCAGCAGCGGGAGTTCCTACACCGGGGAGCTGTTTTTT
CDR3aa: CASSGSSYTGELFF

d_gene: NA
j_gene: TRBJ1-1
abundance: NA
v_gene: TRBV20-1
CDR3nt: TGCAGTGGTGTTCGACAGAGGCAAGCTGAAGCTTTCTTT
CDR3aa: CSGVRQRQAEAFF

d_gene: NA
j_gene: TRBJ2-7
abundance: many
v_gene: TRBV4-2
CDR3nt: TGTGCCAGCAGCCTTCAATCGACCGTGGCCGAGCAGTACTTC
CDR3aa: CASSLQSTVAEQYF

d_gene: NA
j_gene: TRBJ2-3
abundance: many
v_gene: TRBV13
CDR3nt: TGTGCCAGCAGCCTGCTTGAGAAGACGCAGTATTTT
CDR3aa: CASSLLEKTQYF

d_gene: TRBD1
j_gene: TRBJ1-4
abundance: many
v_gene: TRBV29-1
CDR3nt: TGCAGCGCCGGAGGCGGGACAGGGAGTGAAAAACTGTTTTTT
CDR3aa: CSAGGGTGSEKLFF

d_gene: NA
j_gene: TRBJ2-2
abundance: many
v_gene: TRBV5-1
CDR3nt: TGCGCCAGCAGCTTGGAGCGAGGGGAGCTGTTTTTT
CDR3aa: CASSLERGELFF

d_gene: TRBD1
j_gene: TRBJ1-6
abundance: NA
v_gene: TRBV11-2
CDR3nt: TGTGCCAGCAGCTTATATGGGGACAGGGTATCCTATAATTCACCCCTCCACTTT
CDR3aa: CASSLYGDRVSYNSPLHF

d_gene: NA
j_gene: TRBJ2-2
abundance: NA
v_gene: TRBV29-1
CDR3nt: TGCAGCGTTGAAGATATGCAGGGGATGAACACCGGGGAGCTGTTTTTT
CDR3aa: CSVEDMQGMNTGELFF

d_gene: TRBD2
j_gene: TRBJ2-7
abundance: many
v_gene: TRBV5-1
CDR3nt: TGCGCCAGCAGTCTCGGGACTAGCTACCTGCTGCAGTACTTC
CDR3aa: CASSLGTSYLLQYF

d_gene: NA
j_gene: TRBJ1-1
abundance: many
v_gene: TRBV5-1
CDR3nt: TGCGCCAGCCTAGGGATGCAGGACACTGAAGCTTTCTTT
CDR3aa: CASLGMQDTEAFF

d_gene: NA
j_gene: TRBJ1-2
abundance: many
v_gene: TRBV5-1
CDR3nt: TGCGCCAGATCCATCCCGGGTGCACCCAAGTATGGCTACACCTTC
CDR3aa: CARSIPGAPKYGYTF

d_gene: NA
j_gene: TRBJ2-7
abundance: many
v_gene: TRBV7-2
CDR3nt: TGTGCCAGCAGCCCCCCGATCGGGCGCTCCTACGAGCAGTACTTC
CDR3aa: CASSPPIGRSYEQYF

d_gene: TRBD2
j_gene: TRBJ2-2
abundance: NA
v_gene: TRBV6-2/TRBV6-3
CDR3nt: TGTGCCAGCAGGAGCGGGGGGTTCTCTCGGGAGCTGTTTTTT
CDR3aa: CASRSGGFSRELFF